A selection of T cell receptor beta chains follows, all from one sample in a study of shared clonotypes between healthy human individuals. Data came from immunoSEQ multiplex PCR; TCRdb stores just in-frame clones and leaves some out. The repertoire holds about 1.5 million clones, with 95% to 99% as singletons. Input material: naive CD4+ T cells sorted from blood. The source of these receptors is a man younger than 45 in good health. The CDR3 runs from the conserved cysteine through the conserved F or W. Each record gives: D gene, CDR3 length, J gene, clone size, V gene, CDR3 DNA, CDR3 protein. The D gene is left open where the match is weak. Rows may omit the clone size; those that give it use once, few, many or a size class.

d_call: .; cdr3_length: 16; j_call: TRBJ2-4; clone_size: .; v_call: TRBV10-2; cdr3_nt: TGCGCCAGCAGTGAGTGGGACACCGTAGCCAAAAACATTCAGTACTTC; cdr3_aa: CASSEWDTVAKNIQYF
d_call: .; cdr3_length: 14; j_call: TRBJ1-2; clone_size: .; v_call: TRBV7-6; cdr3_nt: TGTGCCAGCAGCTTAGTTGGGGGGCTCGGTGGCTACACCTTC; cdr3_aa: CASSLVGGLGGYTF
d_call: .; cdr3_length: 14; j_call: TRBJ1-2; clone_size: .; v_call: TRBV5-4; cdr3_nt: TGTGCCAGCAGCACCCTCGGAGGGGGGTATGGCTACACCTTC; cdr3_aa: CASSTLGGGYGYTF
d_call: .; cdr3_length: 13; j_call: TRBJ2-2; clone_size: .; v_call: TRBV7-6; cdr3_nt: TGTGCCAGCAGACTAGGAGTTTCCGGGGAGCTGTTTTTT; cdr3_aa: CASRLGVSGELFF
d_call: TRBD1; cdr3_length: 15; j_call: TRBJ2-7; clone_size: once; v_call: TRBV18; cdr3_nt: TGTGCCAGCTCACCATCGGGACAGGGACTCTACGAGCAGTACTTC; cdr3_aa: CASSPSGQGLYEQYF
d_call: TRBD2; cdr3_length: 16; j_call: TRBJ2-1; clone_size: .; v_call: TRBV7-3; cdr3_nt: TGTGCCAGCAGCTTCAATCCCCTAGCGGGAGCGGTTGAGCAGTTCTTC; cdr3_aa: CASSFNPLAGAVEQFF
d_call: .; cdr3_length: 15; j_call: TRBJ2-7; clone_size: .; v_call: TRBV13; cdr3_nt: TGTGCCAGCAGCTTAGCAGTGAGGAAGGTTAACGAGCAGTACTTC; cdr3_aa: CASSLAVRKVNEQYF
d_call: .; cdr3_length: 13; j_call: TRBJ2-1; clone_size: .; v_call: TRBV2; cdr3_nt: TGTGCCAGCAGTGAAGGGAACTACAATGAGCAGTTCTTC; cdr3_aa: CASSEGNYNEQFF
d_call: .; cdr3_length: 15; j_call: TRBJ2-6; clone_size: .; v_call: TRBV5-1; cdr3_nt: TGCGCCAGCAGCTTACTAAGCTCTGGGGCCAACGTCCTGACTTTC; cdr3_aa: CASSLLSSGANVLTF
d_call: TRBD1; cdr3_length: 15; j_call: TRBJ2-5; clone_size: .; v_call: TRBV5-1; cdr3_nt: TGCGCCAGCAGCCCGGTAGGCAGGGGGTCAGAGACCCAGTACTTC; cdr3_aa: CASSPVGRGSETQYF
d_call: .; cdr3_length: 16; j_call: TRBJ2-2; clone_size: .; v_call: TRBV7-6; cdr3_nt: TGTGCCAGCAGCTTAGCGGCCAGGCTAACCACCGGGGAGCTGTTTTTT; cdr3_aa: CASSLAARLTTGELFF
d_call: TRBD1; cdr3_length: 14; j_call: TRBJ2-7; clone_size: .; v_call: TRBV28; cdr3_nt: TGTGCCAGCAGTATATCCGGGACAGCCTACGAGCAGTACTTC; cdr3_aa: CASSISGTAYEQYF
d_call: .; cdr3_length: 14; j_call: TRBJ1-4; clone_size: .; v_call: TRBV9; cdr3_nt: TGTGCCAGCAGCGCTAAGGGACCCGGGGAAAAACTGTTTTTT; cdr3_aa: CASSAKGPGEKLFF
d_call: .; cdr3_length: 15; j_call: TRBJ1-5; clone_size: .; v_call: TRBV27; cdr3_nt: TGTGCCAGCAGTTTTGGGTGGTCTAGCAATCAGCCCCAGCATTTT; cdr3_aa: CASSFGWSSNQPQHF
d_call: TRBD2; cdr3_length: 15; j_call: TRBJ2-7; clone_size: .; v_call: TRBV28; cdr3_nt: TGTGCCAGCAGCGGCGCTAGCGGGTATGCCTACGAGCAGTACTTC; cdr3_aa: CASSGASGYAYEQYF
d_call: TRBD2; cdr3_length: 19; j_call: TRBJ2-1; clone_size: .; v_call: TRBV9; cdr3_nt: TGTGCCAGCAGCCTCGGGACTAGCGGGAGGGCTAACTCCTACAATGAGCAGTTCTTC; cdr3_aa: CASSLGTSGRANSYNEQFF
d_call: .; cdr3_length: 13; j_call: TRBJ2-7; clone_size: .; v_call: TRBV19; cdr3_nt: .; cdr3_aa: CASSTSGPYEQYF
d_call: .; cdr3_length: 20; j_call: TRBJ2-1; clone_size: .; v_call: TRBV7-8; cdr3_nt: TGTGCCAGCAGCCCAACAGAGCGGTCATCCTTCCTCCTCCGATACAATGAGCAGTTCTTC; cdr3_aa: CASSPTERSSFLLRYNEQFF
d_call: TRBD1; cdr3_length: 16; j_call: TRBJ2-7; clone_size: .; v_call: TRBV7-2; cdr3_nt: TGTGCCAGCAGCTTGTCCGGGACAGGGGTAACCTACGAGCAGTACTTC; cdr3_aa: CASSLSGTGVTYEQYF
d_call: .; cdr3_length: 18; j_call: TRBJ1-1; clone_size: .; v_call: TRBV5-1; cdr3_nt: TGCGCCAGCAGCTTGGCCCCAGGGGCCGCGCAGAGTAAACATGAAGCTTTCTTT; cdr3_aa: CASSLAPGAAQSKHEAFF
d_call: .; cdr3_length: 13; j_call: TRBJ2-2; clone_size: .; v_call: TRBV9; cdr3_nt: TGTGCCAGCAGCGCCCAAACAGGCGGGGAGCTGTTTTTT; cdr3_aa: CASSAQTGGELFF
d_call: .; cdr3_length: 14; j_call: TRBJ1-1; clone_size: .; v_call: TRBV30; cdr3_nt: TGTGCCCAGAGCACCGGGCCGATGAACACTGAAGCTTTCTTT; cdr3_aa: CAQSTGPMNTEAFF
d_call: .; cdr3_length: 14; j_call: TRBJ1-2; clone_size: .; v_call: TRBV4-3; cdr3_nt: TGCGCCAGCAGCCAGACTGGCAGGGAGCTTTGGTACACCTTC; cdr3_aa: CASSQTGRELWYTF
d_call: .; cdr3_length: 17; j_call: TRBJ1-5; clone_size: .; v_call: TRBV4-3; cdr3_nt: TGCGCCAGCAGCCAAGTTGCGAGGGTCCGAAGCAATCAGCCCCAGCATTTT; cdr3_aa: CASSQVARVRSNQPQHF
d_call: TRBD1; cdr3_length: 15; j_call: TRBJ1-3; clone_size: .; v_call: TRBV2; cdr3_nt: TGTGCCAGCAGTGAACAGGACAGGGTTGGAAACACCATATATTTT; cdr3_aa: CASSEQDRVGNTIYF
d_call: TRBD2; cdr3_length: 16; j_call: TRBJ2-5; clone_size: .; v_call: TRBV9; cdr3_nt: TGTGCCAGCAGCGTAGGCGGCGGGAGGACCCAAGAGACCCAGTACTTC; cdr3_aa: CASSVGGGRTQETQYF
d_call: .; cdr3_length: 13; j_call: TRBJ2-7; clone_size: .; v_call: TRBV7-3; cdr3_nt: TGTGCCAGCAGCTACGGACAGCTGTACGAGCAGTACTTC; cdr3_aa: CASSYGQLYEQYF
d_call: TRBD2; cdr3_length: 18; j_call: TRBJ2-1; clone_size: .; v_call: TRBV10-1; cdr3_nt: TGCGCCAGCAGTGGGAAGCCTAGCGGGAGAGGAAAGATGGATGAGCAGTTCTTC; cdr3_aa: CASSGKPSGRGKMDEQFF